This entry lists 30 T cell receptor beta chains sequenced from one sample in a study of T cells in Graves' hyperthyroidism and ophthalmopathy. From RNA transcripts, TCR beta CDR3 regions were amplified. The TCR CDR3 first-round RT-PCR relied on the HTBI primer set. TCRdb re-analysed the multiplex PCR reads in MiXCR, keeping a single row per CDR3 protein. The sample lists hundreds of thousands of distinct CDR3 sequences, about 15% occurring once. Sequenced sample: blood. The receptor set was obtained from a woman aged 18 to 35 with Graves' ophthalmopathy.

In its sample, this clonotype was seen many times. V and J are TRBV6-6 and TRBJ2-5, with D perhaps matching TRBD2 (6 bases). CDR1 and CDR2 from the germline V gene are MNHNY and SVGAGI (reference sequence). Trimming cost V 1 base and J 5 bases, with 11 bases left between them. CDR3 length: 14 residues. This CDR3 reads CASSYWGVTETQYF. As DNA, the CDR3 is TGTGCCAGCAGTTACTGGGGGGTTACGGAGACCCAGTACTTC.

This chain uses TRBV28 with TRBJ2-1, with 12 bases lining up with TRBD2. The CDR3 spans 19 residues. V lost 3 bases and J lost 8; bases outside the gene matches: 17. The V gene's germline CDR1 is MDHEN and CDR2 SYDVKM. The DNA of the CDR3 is TGTGCCAGCAGTTTTTTTGGACGGGGGACTAGCGGGCCGCGCCATGAGCAGTTCTTC. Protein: CASSFFGRGTSGPRHEQFF.

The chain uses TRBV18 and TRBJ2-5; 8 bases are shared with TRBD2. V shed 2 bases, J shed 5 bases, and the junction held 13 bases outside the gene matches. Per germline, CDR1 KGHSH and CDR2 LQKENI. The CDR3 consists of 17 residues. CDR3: CASSPEVRGGIRETQYF. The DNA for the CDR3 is TGTGCCAGCTCACCAGAGGTCCGGGGGGGAATCCGGGAGACCCAGTACTTC.

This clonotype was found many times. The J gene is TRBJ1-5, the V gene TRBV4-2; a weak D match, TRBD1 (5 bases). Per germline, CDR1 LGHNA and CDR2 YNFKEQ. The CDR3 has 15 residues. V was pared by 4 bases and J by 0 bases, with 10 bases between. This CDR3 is CASSLDRLSNQPQHF. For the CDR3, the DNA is TGTGCCAGCAGCCTTGACAGACTTAGCAATCAGCCCCAGCATTTT.

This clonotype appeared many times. The CDR3 coding sequence is TGTGCCACCAGTGATTTCCGGGGTGACACTGTCAAAGAGACCCAGTACTTC. This translates into CATSDFRGDTVKETQYF. This chain links TRBV24-1 with TRBJ2-5; perhaps TRBD2 as D (5 bases). The germline CDR1 and CDR2 sequences are KGHDR and SFDVKD. This CDR3 contains 17 residues. The V end was cut by 1 base, the J end by 3 bases, with 17 bases between.

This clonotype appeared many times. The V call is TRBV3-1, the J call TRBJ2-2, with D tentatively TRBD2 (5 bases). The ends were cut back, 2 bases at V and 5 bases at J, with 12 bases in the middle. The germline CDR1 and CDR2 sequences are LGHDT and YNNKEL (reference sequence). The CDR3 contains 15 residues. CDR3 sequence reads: CASSQRGPGTGELFF. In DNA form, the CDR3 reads TGTGCCAGCAGCCAACGAGGCCCGGGGACCGGGGAGCTGTTTTTT.

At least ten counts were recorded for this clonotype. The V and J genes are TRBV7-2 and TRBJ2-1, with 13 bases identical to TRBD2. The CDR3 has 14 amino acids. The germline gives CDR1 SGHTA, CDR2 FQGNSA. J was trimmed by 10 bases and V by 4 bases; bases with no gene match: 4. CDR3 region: CASSWILAGGEQFF. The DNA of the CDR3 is TGTGCCAGCAGCTGGATACTAGCGGGGGGGGAGCAGTTCTTC.

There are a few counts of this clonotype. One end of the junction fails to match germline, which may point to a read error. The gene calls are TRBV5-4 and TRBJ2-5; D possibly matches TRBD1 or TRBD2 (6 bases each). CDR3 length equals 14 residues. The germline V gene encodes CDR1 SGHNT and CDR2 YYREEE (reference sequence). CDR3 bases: TGTGCCAGCGGCTTCGGGGGCGCGGGGGAGACCCAGTACTTC. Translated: CASGFGGAGETQYF.

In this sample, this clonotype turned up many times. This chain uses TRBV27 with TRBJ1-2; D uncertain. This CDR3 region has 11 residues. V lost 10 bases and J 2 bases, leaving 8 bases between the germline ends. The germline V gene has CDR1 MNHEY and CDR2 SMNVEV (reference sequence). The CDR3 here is CATSGNYGYTF. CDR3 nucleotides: TGTGCCACATCCGGGAACTATGGCTACACCTTC.

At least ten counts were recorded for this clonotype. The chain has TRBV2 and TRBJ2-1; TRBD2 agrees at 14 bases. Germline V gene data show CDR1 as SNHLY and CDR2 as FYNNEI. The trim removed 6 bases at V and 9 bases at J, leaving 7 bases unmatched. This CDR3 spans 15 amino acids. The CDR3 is CASRGGTSGGGEQFF. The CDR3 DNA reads TGTGCCAGCAGAGGGGGGACTAGCGGGGGAGGTGAGCAGTTCTTC.

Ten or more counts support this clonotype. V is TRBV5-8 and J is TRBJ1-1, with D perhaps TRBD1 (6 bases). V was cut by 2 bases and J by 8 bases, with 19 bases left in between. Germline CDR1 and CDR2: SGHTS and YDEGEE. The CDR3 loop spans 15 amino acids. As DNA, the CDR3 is TGTGCCAGCAGCTTACGGGGGGCCTCCAGCTCGGAAGCTTTCTTT. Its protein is CASSLRGASSSEAFF. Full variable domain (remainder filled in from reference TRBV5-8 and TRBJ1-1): EAGVTQSPTHLIKTRGQQATLRCSPISGHTSVYWYQQALGLGLQFLLWYDEGEERNRGNFPPRFSGRQFPNYSSELNVNALELEDSALYLCASSLRGASSSEAFFGQGTRLTVV.

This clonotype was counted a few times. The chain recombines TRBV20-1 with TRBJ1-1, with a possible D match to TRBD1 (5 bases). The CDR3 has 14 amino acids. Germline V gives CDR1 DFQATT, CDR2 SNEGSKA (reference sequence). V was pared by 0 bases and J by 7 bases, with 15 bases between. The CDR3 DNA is TGCAGTGCTAGAGATGCAGGGACGGGGGATGAAGCTTTCTTT. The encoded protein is CSARDAGTGDEAFF.

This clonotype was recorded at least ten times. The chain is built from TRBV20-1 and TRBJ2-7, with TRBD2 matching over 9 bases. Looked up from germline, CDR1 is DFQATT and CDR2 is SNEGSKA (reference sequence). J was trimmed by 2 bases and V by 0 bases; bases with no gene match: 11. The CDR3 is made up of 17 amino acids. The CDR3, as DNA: TGCAGTGCTAGAGATGTGAATACTAGCGGGCCTACCTACGAGCAGTACTTC. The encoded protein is CSARDVNTSGPTYEQYF.

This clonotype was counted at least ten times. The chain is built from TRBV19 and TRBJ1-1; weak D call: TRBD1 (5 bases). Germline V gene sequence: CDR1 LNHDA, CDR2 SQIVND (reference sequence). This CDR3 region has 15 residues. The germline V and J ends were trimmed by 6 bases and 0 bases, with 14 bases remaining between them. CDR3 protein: CASRWGSTMNTEAFF. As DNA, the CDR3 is TGTGCCAGTAGGTGGGGCAGCACCATGAACACTGAAGCTTTCTTT.

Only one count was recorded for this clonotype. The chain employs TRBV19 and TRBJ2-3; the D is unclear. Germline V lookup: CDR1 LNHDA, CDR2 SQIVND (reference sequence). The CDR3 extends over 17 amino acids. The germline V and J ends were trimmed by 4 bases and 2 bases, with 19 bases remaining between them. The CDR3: CASSTLPDPQTTDTQYF. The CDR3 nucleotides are TGTGCCAGTAGTACACTACCAGATCCCCAGACCACAGATACGCAGTATTTT.

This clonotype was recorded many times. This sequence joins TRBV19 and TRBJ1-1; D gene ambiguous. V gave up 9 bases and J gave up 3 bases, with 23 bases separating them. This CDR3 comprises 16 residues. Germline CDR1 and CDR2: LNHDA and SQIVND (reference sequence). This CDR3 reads CASYSRTSRGDTEAFF. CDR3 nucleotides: TGTGCCAGCTATTCTCGGACCTCTCGCGGGGACACTGAAGCTTTCTTT.

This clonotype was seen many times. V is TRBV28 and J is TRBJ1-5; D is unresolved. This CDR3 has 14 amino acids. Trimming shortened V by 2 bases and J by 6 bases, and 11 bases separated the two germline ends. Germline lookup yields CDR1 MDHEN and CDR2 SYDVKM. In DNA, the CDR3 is TGTGCCAGCAGTTTAGGAGGGCCTGGTCAGCCCCAGCATTTT. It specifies CASSLGGPGQPQHF.

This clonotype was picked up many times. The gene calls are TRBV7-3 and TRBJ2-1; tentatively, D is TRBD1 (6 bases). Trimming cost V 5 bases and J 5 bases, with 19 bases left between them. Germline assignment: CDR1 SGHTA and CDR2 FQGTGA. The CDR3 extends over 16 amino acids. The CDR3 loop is CASSPTQGRPHNEQFF. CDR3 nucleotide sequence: TGTGCCAGCAGCCCCACACAGGGAAGACCTCACAATGAGCAGTTCTTC. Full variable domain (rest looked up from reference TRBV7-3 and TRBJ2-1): GAGVSQTPSNKVTEKGKYVELRCDPISGHTALYWYRQSLGQGPEFLIYFQGTGAADDSGLPNDRFFAVRPEGSVSTLKIQRTERGDSAVYLCASSPTQGRPHNEQFFGPGTRLTVL.

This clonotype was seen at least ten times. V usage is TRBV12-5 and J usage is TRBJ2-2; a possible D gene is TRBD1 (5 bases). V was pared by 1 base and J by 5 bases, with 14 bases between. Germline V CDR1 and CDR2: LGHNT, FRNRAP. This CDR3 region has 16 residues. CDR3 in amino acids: CASGLGAGYGTGELFF. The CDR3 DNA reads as TGTGCTAGTGGTTTGGGCGCAGGGTATGGAACCGGGGAGCTGTTTTTT.

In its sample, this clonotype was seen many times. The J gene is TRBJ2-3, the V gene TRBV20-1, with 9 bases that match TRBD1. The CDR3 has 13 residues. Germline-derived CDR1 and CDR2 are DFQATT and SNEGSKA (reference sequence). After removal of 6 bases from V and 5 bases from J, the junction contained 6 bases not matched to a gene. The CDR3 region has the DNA TGCAGTGCAAGGACAGGGGTTATAGATACGCAGTATTTT. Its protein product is CSARTGVIDTQYF.

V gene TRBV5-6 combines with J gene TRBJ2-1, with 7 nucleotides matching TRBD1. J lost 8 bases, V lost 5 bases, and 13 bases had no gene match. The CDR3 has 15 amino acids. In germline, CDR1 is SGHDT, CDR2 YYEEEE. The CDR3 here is CASSPSGTAEYEQFF. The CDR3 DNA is TGTGCCAGCAGTCCGTCCGGGACAGCCGAGTATGAGCAGTTCTTC. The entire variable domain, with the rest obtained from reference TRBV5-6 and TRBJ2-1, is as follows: DAGVTQSPTHLIKTRGQQVTLRCSPKSGHDTVSWYQQALGQGPQFIFQYYEEEERQRGNFPDRFSGHQFPNYSSELNVNALLLGDSALYLCASSPSGTAEYEQFFGPGTRLTVL.

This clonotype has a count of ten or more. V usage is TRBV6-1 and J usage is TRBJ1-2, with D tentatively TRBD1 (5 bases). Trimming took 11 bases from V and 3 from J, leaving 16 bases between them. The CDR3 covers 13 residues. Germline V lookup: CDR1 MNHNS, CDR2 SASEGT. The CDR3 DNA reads TGTGCCTCGAGGGGACCGCCAGACTATGGCTACACCTTC. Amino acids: CASRGPPDYGYTF.

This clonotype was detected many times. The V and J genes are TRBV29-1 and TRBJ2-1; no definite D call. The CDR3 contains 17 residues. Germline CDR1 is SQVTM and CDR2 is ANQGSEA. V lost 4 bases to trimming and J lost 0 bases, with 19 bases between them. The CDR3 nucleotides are TGCAGCGTTGCGGAGTTAAAGAGCCGGAGCTCCTACAATGAGCAGTTCTTC. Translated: CSVAELKSRSSYNEQFF.

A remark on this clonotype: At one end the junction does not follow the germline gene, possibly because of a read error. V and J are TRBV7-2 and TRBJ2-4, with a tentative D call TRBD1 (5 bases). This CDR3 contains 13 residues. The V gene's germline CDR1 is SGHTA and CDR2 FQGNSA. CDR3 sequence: CASGLRGKNIQYF. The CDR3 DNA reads TGTGCCAGCGGCTTAAGGGGCAAAAACATTCAGTACTTC.

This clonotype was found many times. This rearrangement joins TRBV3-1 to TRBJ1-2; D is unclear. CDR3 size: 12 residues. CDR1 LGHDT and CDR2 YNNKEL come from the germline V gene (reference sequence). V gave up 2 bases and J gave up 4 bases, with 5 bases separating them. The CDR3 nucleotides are TGTGCCAGCAGCCAAAGCAGCTATGGCTACACCTTC. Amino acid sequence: CASSQSSYGYTF. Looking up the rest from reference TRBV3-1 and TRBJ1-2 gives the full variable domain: DTAVSQTPKYLVTQMGNDKSIKCEQNLGHDTMYWYKQDSKKFLKIMFSYNNKELIINETVPNRFSPKSPDKAHLNLHINSLELGDSAVYFCASSQSSYGYTFGSGTRLTVV.

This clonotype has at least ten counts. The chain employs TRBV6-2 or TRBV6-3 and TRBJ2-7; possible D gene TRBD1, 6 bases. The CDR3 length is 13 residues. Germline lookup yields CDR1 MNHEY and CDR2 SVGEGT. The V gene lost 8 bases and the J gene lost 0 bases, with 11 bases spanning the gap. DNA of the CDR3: TGTGCCAGCCGGACAGATGTCTCCTACGAGCAGTACTTC. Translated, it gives CASRTDVSYEQYF.

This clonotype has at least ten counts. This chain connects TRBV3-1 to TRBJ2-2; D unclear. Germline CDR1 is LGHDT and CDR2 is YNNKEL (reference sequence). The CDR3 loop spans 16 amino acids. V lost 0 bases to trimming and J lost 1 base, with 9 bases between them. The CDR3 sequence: CASSQDHSLNTGELFF. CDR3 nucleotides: TGTGCCAGCAGCCAAGATCACTCCTTGAACACCGGGGAGCTGTTTTTT. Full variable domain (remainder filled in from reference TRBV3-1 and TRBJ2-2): DTAVSQTPKYLVTQMGNDKSIKCEQNLGHDTMYWYKQDSKKFLKIMFSYNNKELIINETVPNRFSPKSPDKAHLNLHINSLELGDSAVYFCASSQDHSLNTGELFFGEGSRLTVL.

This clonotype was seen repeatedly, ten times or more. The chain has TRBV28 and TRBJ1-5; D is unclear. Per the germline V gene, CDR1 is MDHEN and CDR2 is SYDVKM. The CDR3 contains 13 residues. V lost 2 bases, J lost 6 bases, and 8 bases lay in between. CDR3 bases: TGTGCCAGCAGTTTAAGGGTGGGTCAGCCCCAGCATTTT. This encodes CASSLRVGQPQHF.

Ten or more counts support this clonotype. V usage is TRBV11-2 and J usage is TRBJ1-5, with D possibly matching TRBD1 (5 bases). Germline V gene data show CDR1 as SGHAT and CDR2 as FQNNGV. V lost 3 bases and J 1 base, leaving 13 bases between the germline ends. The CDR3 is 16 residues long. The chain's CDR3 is CASSLGGGSSNQPQHF. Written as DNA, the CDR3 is TGTGCCAGCAGCTTGGGCGGGGGAAGCAGCAATCAGCCCCAGCATTTT.

The CDR3 loop reads CASSTGLAGGVPTDTQYF. DNA for the CDR3: TGTGCCAGCAGCACTGGACTAGCGGGGGGTGTCCCCACAGATACGCAGTATTTT. The rearrangement links TRBV9 to TRBJ2-3, with 14 nucleotides matching TRBD2. From germline, CDR1 is SGDLS and CDR2 YYNGEE. V lost 4 bases and J lost 2; bases outside the gene matches: 9. The CDR3 runs to 18 residues.